What follows is one T cell receptor (beta chain) and its context. The data were taken from a study of control samples from healthy donors and cancer patients. The CDR3 is 12 amino acids. V lost 3 bases and J 1 base, leaving 4 bases between the germline ends. Measured with immunoSEQ multiplex PCR; TCRdb has only the in-frame clones, and not every one. The table includes fewer than 200,000 clones, 93% detected once. The specimen was blood. The chain employs TRBV12-3 or TRBV12-4 and TRBJ2-7; D remains unclear. The TCR originated in a woman in her sixties in good health. The CDR3 reads CASSFVSYEQYF. The CDR3 coding sequence is TGTGCCAGCAGTTTCGTTTCCTACGAGCAGTACTTC.